The 26 T cell receptor beta chains given below trace back to one sample, sequenced in a study of T cell changes during pregnancy in multiple sclerosis. Sequencing used immunoSEQ multiplex PCR; TCRdb keeps in-frame clones, though not all of them. The sample lists tens of thousands of clones, just under 95% occurring once. The sample was peripheral blood, taken in the second trimester of pregnancy. The receptors originated from a female donor with multiple sclerosis, enrolled in a pregnancy study.

This clone came up once. The V and J genes are TRBV5-4 and TRBJ2-3; 8 bases line up with TRBD2. V shed 4 bases, J shed 4 bases, and the junction held 8 bases outside the gene matches. This CDR3 is 15 amino acids long. Germline V gene data show CDR1 as SGHNT and CDR2 as YYREEE (reference sequence). The CDR3 here is CASSLMGGRPDTQYF. CDR3 sequence (DNA): TGTGCCAGCAGCCTGATGGGCGGGAGGCCAGATACGCAGTATTTT.

V and J are TRBV25-1 and TRBJ2-7; perhaps TRBD2 as D (6 bases). V lost 8 bases, J lost 7 bases, and 15 bases lay in between. The CDR3 is made up of 12 amino acids. Germline lookup yields CDR1 MGHDK and CDR2 SYGVNS. CDR3 sequence reads: CASGSTAGEQYF. The CDR3 DNA reads as TGTGCCAGCGGTTCCACCGCGGGGGAGCAGTACTTC.

The chain employs TRBV4-1 and TRBJ2-7, with 11 bases fitting TRBD1. The CDR3 covers 15 residues. With V trimmed by 2 bases and J by 4 bases, 4 bases remained unmatched. Germline V CDR1 and CDR2: MGHRA, YSYEKL. CDR3 DNA sequence: TGCGCCAGCAGCCAACGGACAGGGGGCCCGTACGAGCAGTACTTC. This sequence encodes CASSQRTGGPYEQYF.

This rearrangement joins TRBV5-6 to TRBJ2-7, with 10 bases fitting TRBD2. The CDR3 is 14 amino acids. Germline CDR1 is SGHDT and CDR2 is YYEEEE. Losses at the gene ends were 2 bases for V and 6 bases for J; bases not matched to a gene: 5. The CDR3 coding sequence is TGTGCCAGCAGCTTCTCTAGCGGGAGTCTCGAGCAGTACTTC. As protein: CASSFSSGSLEQYF.

This chain joins TRBV5-4 and TRBJ2-7, with TRBD2 identical over 8 bases. This CDR3 has 14 residues. Germline trimming cut 3 bases from V and 6 bases from J; bases unmatched to any gene: 8. Germline CDR1 reads SGHNT; CDR2 reads YYREEE (reference sequence). The CDR3 loop is CASSYGTRLLEQYF. As DNA, the CDR3 is TGTGCCAGCAGCTACGGGACTAGGCTCCTCGAGCAGTACTTC. The full variable domain, rest sourced from reference TRBV5-4 and TRBJ2-7, is ETGVTQSPTHLIKTRGQQVTLRCSSQSGHNTVSWYQQALGQGPQFIFQYYREEENGRGNFPPRFSGLQFPNYSSELNVNALELDDSALYLCASSYGTRLLEQYFGPGTRLTVT.

The chain recombines TRBV9 with TRBJ2-5; TRBD2 is a possible D gene (6 bases). Germline V CDR1 and CDR2: SGDLS, YYNGEE. The CDR3 is 14 residues long. The ends were cut back, 2 bases at V and 5 bases at J, with 13 bases in the middle. For the CDR3, the DNA is TGTGCCAGCAGCGTGGCCGGGAGCAGGGAGACCCAGTACTTC. The encoded protein is CASSVAGSRETQYF.

This chain joins TRBV7-9 and TRBJ2-7; D is perhaps TRBD2 (5 bases). Trimming removed 6 bases at V and 0 bases at J, with 9 bases between. The CDR3 consists of 13 residues. Germline lookup yields CDR1 SEHNR and CDR2 FQNEAQ (reference sequence). CDR3: CASRRTGSYEQYF. The CDR3 DNA reads as TGTGCCAGCAGAAGGACTGGCTCCTACGAGCAGTACTTC.

The V gene is TRBV7-9, the J gene TRBJ2-7; 8 bases are shared with TRBD2. The CDR3 extends over 16 amino acids. Germline-derived CDR1 and CDR2 are SEHNR and FQNEAQ (reference sequence). With V trimmed by 7 bases and J by 0 bases, 11 bases remained unmatched. The DNA of the CDR3 is TGTGCCAGCACCGGGAGGGGGGGGGACCTCTCCTACGAGCAGTACTTC. As protein: CASTGRGGDLSYEQYF.

The V gene is TRBV4-3, the J gene TRBJ2-1, with a weak D call TRBD1 (5 bases). V lost 0 bases and J lost 5, with 14 bases in between. CDR1 and CDR2 from the germline V gene are LGHNA and YSLEER. CDR3 length: 16 residues. The CDR3 DNA follows: TGCGCCAGCAGCCAAGAGGTCCAGGGCCGAGACAATGAGCAGTTCTTC. Translated, it gives CASSQEVQGRDNEQFF.

This chain uses TRBV18 with TRBJ2-7; D perhaps matches TRBD1 (6 bases). From germline, CDR1 is KGHSH and CDR2 LQKENI. The V end lost 1 base, the J end lost 6 bases, and 16 bases lay between the germline ends. The CDR3 consists of 15 residues. The CDR3 loop reads CASSPRIGGLGEQYF. CDR3 in DNA: TGTGCCAGCTCACCACGGATAGGGGGTTTGGGCGAGCAGTACTTC.

The chain is built from TRBV4-2 and TRBJ2-7; no clear D gene. Looked up from germline, CDR1 is LGHNA and CDR2 is YNFKEQ. CDR3 length: 13 amino acids. The ends were cut back, 6 bases at V and 2 bases at J, with 11 bases in the middle. CDR3 in DNA: TGTGCCAGCAGTCTTGACTTTCCCTACGAGCAGTACTTC. This encodes CASSLDFPYEQYF.

The chain carries TRBV7-9 and TRBJ1-1; no clear D. The CDR3 spans 12 residues. Germline V gene lookup returns CDR1 SEHNR and CDR2 FQNEAQ (reference sequence). V was trimmed by 7 bases and J by 4 bases, leaving 10 bases between them. This CDR3 is CASTRVGTEAFF. CDR3 in DNA: TGTGCCAGCACGAGAGTCGGCACTGAAGCTTTCTTT.

This clone turned up a few times. V is TRBV19 and J is TRBJ1-6; 7 bases are a match to TRBD1. This CDR3 spans 15 amino acids. V trimming: 5 bases; J trimming: 6 bases; junction bases outside the gene matches: 7. Germline V gene data show CDR1 as LNHDA and CDR2 as SQIVND (reference sequence). The CDR3 sequence: CASSYDRAVNSPLHF. The CDR3 DNA follows: TGTGCCAGTAGTTATGACAGGGCGGTTAATTCACCCCTCCACTTT.

CDR3 residues: CASSLAEGRGELFF. Written as DNA, the CDR3 is TGCGCCAGCAGCTTGGCTGAGGGAAGGGGGGAGCTGTTTTTT. The chain links TRBV5-1 to TRBJ2-2, with D tentatively TRBD2 (5 bases). V was cut by 0 bases and J by 8 bases, with 11 bases left in between. The CDR3 contains 14 residues. Germline V gene lookup returns CDR1 SGHRS and CDR2 YFSETQ.

In this sample, this clone turned up a few times. V usage is TRBV2 and J usage is TRBJ2-1, with 8 bases fitting TRBD2. Germline V gene data show CDR1 as SNHLY and CDR2 as FYNNEI. The length of the CDR3 is 16 residues. V shed 0 bases, J shed 10 bases, and the junction held 11 bases outside the gene matches. Here the CDR3 DNA reads TGTGCCAGCAGTGAAGCGCGGGACGGGAGGGCCGGGGAGCAGTTCTTC. This codes for CASSEARDGRAGEQFF.

The chain carries TRBV4-3 and TRBJ2-6; 8 bases match TRBD1. The germline CDR1 and CDR2 sequences are LGHNA and YSLEER. The CDR3 loop spans 17 amino acids. The V segment lost 3 bases and the J segment 0 bases; nucleotides outside the gene matches: 4. CDR3 residues: CASSQGQVDSGANVLTF. DNA for the CDR3: TGCGCCAGCAGCCAGGGACAGGTTGACTCTGGGGCCAACGTCCTGACTTTC.

The CDR3 region is CASSLGGQGPGELFF. CDR3 DNA: TGTGCCAGCAGCTTGGGAGGACAGGGTCCCGGGGAGCTGTTTTTT. The chain couples TRBV5-8 to TRBJ2-2; TRBD1 agrees at 8 bases. The V and J ends lost 0 bases and 6 bases, in that order; junction bases with no gene match: 4. The CDR3 has 15 amino acids. CDR1 SGHTS and CDR2 YDEGEE come from the germline V gene.

The genes are TRBV7-6 and TRBJ1-2; 10 bases are shared with TRBD1. The V gene's germline CDR1 is SGHVS and CDR2 FNYEAQ. This CDR3 comprises 16 residues. V gave up 5 bases and J gave up 8 bases; unmatched junction bases: 14. The CDR3 coding sequence is TGTGCCAGCAGCCCTACCGGGACAGGGGCCAGGGGGGGCTACACCTTC. It yields the protein CASSPTGTGARGGYTF.

This clone was detected only once. The J gene is TRBJ2-3, the V gene TRBV11-3; perhaps TRBD2 as D (6 bases). Germline V gives CDR1 SGHNT, CDR2 YENEEA. The CDR3 is 17 residues long. The V end was cut by 3 bases, the J end by 1 base, with 17 bases between. CDR3 in DNA: TGTGCCAGCAGCTTTGGTACTTTGCGGGGAGGCACAGATACGCAGTATTTT. It yields the protein CASSFGTLRGGTDTQYF.

Only one count was recorded for this clone. The chain is built from TRBV5-1 and TRBJ1-5; D is undetermined. This CDR3 spans 15 amino acids. V was pared by 2 bases and J by 3 bases, with 12 bases between. Germline V gives CDR1 SGHRS, CDR2 YFSETQ. The CDR3, as DNA: TGCGCCAGCAGCTTATACGGGGAGCCCAATCAGCCCCAGCATTTT. Translation: CASSLYGEPNQPQHF.

The chain combines TRBV5-1 with TRBJ2-3, with D perhaps TRBD2 (6 bases). V shed 3 bases and J shed 5 bases, with 13 bases lying between them. Germline CDR1 SGHRS, CDR2 YFSETQ. This CDR3 is 14 amino acids long. CDR3 region: CASSSTGVQDTQYF. CDR3 DNA sequence: TGCGCCAGCAGCTCCACGGGAGTTCAAGATACGCAGTATTTT.

This chain links TRBV27 with TRBJ2-2; the D is unclear. V was cut by 3 bases and J by 4 bases, with 9 bases left in between. The CDR3 totals 14 residues. From germline, CDR1 is MNHEY and CDR2 SMNVEV (reference sequence). The chain's CDR3 is CASSFRGFTGELFF. The CDR3 DNA sequence: TGTGCCAGCAGTTTTAGAGGTTTCACCGGGGAGCTGTTTTTT.

The CDR3 region has the DNA TGTGCCAGCAGTGCAAGGGGTGAGCAGTTCTTC. Protein: CASSARGEQFF. V usage is TRBV25-1 and J usage is TRBJ2-1; a possible D gene is TRBD1 (5 bases). The CDR3 is 11 amino acids. In germline, CDR1 is MGHDK, CDR2 SYGVNS. The V end was cut by 4 bases, the J end by 9 bases, with 7 bases between.

In its sample, this clone was seen many times. The chain has TRBV5-5 and TRBJ1-3, with D tentatively TRBD1 (5 bases). From germline, CDR1 is SGHKS and CDR2 YYEKEE (reference sequence). The CDR3 is 18 amino acids. V was pared by 3 bases and J by 2 bases, with 21 bases between. In nucleotides, the CDR3 is TGTGCCAGCAGCTACGGAGAACAAACAGGTTACCCTGGAAACACCATATATTTT. Residues: CASSYGEQTGYPGNTIYF.

The gene calls are TRBV11-3 and TRBJ2-2; possible D gene TRBD1, 6 bases. From germline, CDR1 is SGHNT and CDR2 YENEEA. V was clipped by 5 bases and J by 2 bases, with 15 bases between them. The CDR3 covers 16 residues. The CDR3: CASSPPGTFNTGELFF. CDR3 DNA: TGTGCCAGCAGCCCCCCCGGGACATTCAACACCGGGGAGCTGTTTTTT.

The rearrangement links TRBV5-1 to TRBJ2-5, with D possibly being TRBD1 (6 bases). V gave up 0 bases and J gave up 5 bases, with 14 bases separating them. The CDR3 has 15 amino acids. Germline V CDR1 and CDR2: SGHRS, YFSETQ. The CDR3, as DNA: TGCGCCAGCAGCTTGGTAACAGCAGGGGATGAGACCCAGTACTTC. Amino acid sequence: CASSLVTAGDETQYF.